This T cell receptor beta chain was profiled in a study of blood T cell repertoires in COVID-19. In the study overall: Material from acute and convalescent COVID-19 was sourced from the United States, Italy and Spain. PBMCs, B-cell-depleted T cells, or T cells provided the cDNA or gDNA that made up the material.

The Seattle site enrolled patients during active infection and followed them longitudinally. V was trimmed by 10 bases and J by 3 bases, leaving 10 bases between them. Germline V CDR1 and CDR2: ENHRY, SYGVKD. This CDR3 is 13 amino acids long. This clone was detected a few times. Per the original methods: Amplified reference gene primers provided the basis for estimating nucleated cell counts. Data came from immunoSEQ multiplex PCR; TCRdb stores just in-frame clones and leaves some out. V, J and clone size are those of that table, while D and trimming were read from the DNA. The sample includes about 220,000 clones, approximately 85% seen only once; the top ten take roughly 8.2%.

Sequencing was carried out using peripheral blood. This TCR was recovered from a woman over 75 with COVID-19, enrolled during active disease. V gene TRBV10-3 combines with J gene TRBJ1-6; D gene uncertain. In DNA form, the CDR3 reads TGTGCCACTCATCTGCGCTATAATTCACCCCTCCACTTT. Translated: CATHLRYNSPLHF.